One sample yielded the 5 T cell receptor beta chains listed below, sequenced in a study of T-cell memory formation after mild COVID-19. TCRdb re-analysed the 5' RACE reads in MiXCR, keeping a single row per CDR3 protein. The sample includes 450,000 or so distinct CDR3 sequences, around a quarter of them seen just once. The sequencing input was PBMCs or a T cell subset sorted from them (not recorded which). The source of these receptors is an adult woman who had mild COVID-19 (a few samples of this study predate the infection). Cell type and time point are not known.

Here the CDR3 DNA reads TGCAGTGCTAGAGGGAGTCCCTCTGGGGCCAACGTCCTGACTTTC. The encoded protein is CSARGSPSGANVLTF. This rearrangement joins TRBV20-1 to TRBJ2-6, with no clear D. The V and J ends lost 1 base and 0 bases respectively, with 7 bases between them. This CDR3 has 15 residues. Per germline, CDR1 DFQATT and CDR2 SNEGSKA (reference sequence).

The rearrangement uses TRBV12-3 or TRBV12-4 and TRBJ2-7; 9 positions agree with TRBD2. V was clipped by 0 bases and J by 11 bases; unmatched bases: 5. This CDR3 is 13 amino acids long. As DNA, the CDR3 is TGTGCCAGCAGTTTAGCGGGACTAGCCGGAAAGTACTTC. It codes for CASSLAGLAGKYF.

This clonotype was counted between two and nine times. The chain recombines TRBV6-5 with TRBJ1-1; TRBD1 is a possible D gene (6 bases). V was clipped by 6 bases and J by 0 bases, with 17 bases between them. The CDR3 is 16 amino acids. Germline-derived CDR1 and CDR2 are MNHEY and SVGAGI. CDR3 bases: TGTGCCAGCAGATCAACCAGACAGGCTATGAACACTGAAGCTTTCTTT. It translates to CASRSTRQAMNTEAFF.

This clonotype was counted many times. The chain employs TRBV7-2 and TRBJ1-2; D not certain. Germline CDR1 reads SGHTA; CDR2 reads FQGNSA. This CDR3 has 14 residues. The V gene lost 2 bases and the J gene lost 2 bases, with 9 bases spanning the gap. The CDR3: CASSLKTENYGYTF. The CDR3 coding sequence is TGTGCCAGCAGCTTAAAGACGGAGAACTATGGCTACACCTTC.

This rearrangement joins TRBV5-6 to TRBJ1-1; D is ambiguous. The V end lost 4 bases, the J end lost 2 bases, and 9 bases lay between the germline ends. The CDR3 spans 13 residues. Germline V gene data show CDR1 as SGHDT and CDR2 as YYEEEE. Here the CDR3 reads CASSTTSNTEAFF. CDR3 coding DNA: TGTGCCAGCAGCACGACAAGTAACACTGAAGCTTTCTTT. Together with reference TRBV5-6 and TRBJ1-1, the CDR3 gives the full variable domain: DAGVTQSPTHLIKTRGQQVTLRCSPKSGHDTVSWYQQALGQGPQFIFQYYEEEERQRGNFPDRFSGHQFPNYSSELNVNALLLGDSALYLCASSTTSNTEAFFGQGTRLTVV.